A selection of T cell receptor beta chains follows, all from one sample in a study of cytomegalovirus exposure and HLA in healthy donors. Method: immunoSEQ multiplex PCR; TCRdb's copy keeps in-frame clones and lacks some. The sample lists a few hundred thousand clones, roughly four fifths occurring once. Sequences were obtained from PBMCs. These receptors all come from a woman aged 55-69 years in good health and CMV-seropositive. Each CDR3 is given with its conserved first and last residue. A D gene is named only where the DNA matches it firmly. Clone size is given for some rows only: seen once, a few or many times, or a class if the clone is expanded.

J gene,D gene,clone size,V gene,CDR3 protein,CDR3 DNA
TRBJ1-1,TRBD1,.,TRBV10-3,CAMTTGGKNTEAFF,TGTGCCATGACGACAGGGGGCAAGAACACTGAAGCTTTCTTT
TRBJ2-1,TRBD2,few,TRBV30,CAWSREGHFF,TGTGCCTGGAGCCGGGAGGGGCACTTCTTC
TRBJ2-5,.,.,TRBV19,CASSRRQGKETQYF,TGTGCCAGTAGTCGGCGGCAGGGCAAAGAGACCCAGTACTTC
TRBJ1-1,.,.,TRBV11-2,CASSLAGLPTEAFF,TGTGCCAGCAGCTTAGCGGGACTGCCCACTGAAGCTTTCTTT
TRBJ1-6,.,.,TRBV2,CASRQGSSPLHF,TGTGCCAGCAGACAGGGAAGCTCACCCCTCCACTTT
TRBJ2-1,.,.,TRBV27,CASSFSGNNEQFF,TGTGCCAGCAGTTTCTCGGGGAACAATGAGCAGTTCTTC
TRBJ2-5,.,.,TRBV15,CATSREVQGQETQYF,TGTGCCACCAGCAGAGAAGTGCAGGGCCAAGAGACCCAGTACTTC
TRBJ2-3,.,.,TRBV27,CASSDRSSTDTQYF,TGTGCCAGCAGTGACAGGTCTAGCACAGATACGCAGTATTTT
TRBJ2-7,.,few,TRBV10-1,CASSGGSLNYEQYF,TGCGCCAGCAGTGGAGGTAGCTTAAACTACGAGCAGTACTTC
TRBJ1-4,.,.,TRBV18,CASSPRDSANEKLFF,TGTGCCAGCTCACCGAGAGACAGCGCTAATGAAAAACTGTTTTTT
TRBJ1-6,TRBD1,.,TRBV5-6,CASSLGQVNSPLHF,TGTGCCAGCAGCTTAGGACAGGTCAACTCACCCCTCCACTTT
TRBJ2-1,.,.,TRBV30,CAWSVPPRRHNEQFF,TGTGCCTGGAGTGTCCCCCCCCGGCGGCACAATGAGCAGTTCTTC
TRBJ1-4,.,few,TRBV5-1,CASSLAVEGEKLFF,TGCGCCAGCAGCTTGGCCGTCGAGGGAGAAAAACTGTTTTTT
TRBJ2-2,.,.,TRBV7-9,CASRHRDIDTGELFF,TGTGCCAGCCGACACCGGGACATTGACACCGGGGAGCTGTTTTTT
TRBJ2-1,TRBD2,.,TRBV10-1,CASTRTSRGLGEQFF,TGCGCCAGCACTAGGACTAGTCGCGGTTTGGGTGAGCAGTTCTTC
TRBJ2-7,.,.,TRBV7-2,CASSLGPRGLLYF,TGTGCCAGCAGCTTAGGCCCTAGAGGTTTGTTGTACTTC
TRBJ2-7,.,once,TRBV6-1,CASSEARRRSSYEQYF,TGTGCCAGCAGTGAAGCGCGACGGAGGAGCTCCTACGAGCAGTACTTC
TRBJ1-5,.,.,TRBV12-5,CASGSTGMQPQHF,TGTGCTAGTGGTTCCACAGGGATGCAGCCCCAGCATTTT
TRBJ2-7,TRBD2,.,TRBV4-1,CASSPRAGGTGYEQYF,TGCGCCAGCAGCCCACGCGCGGGAGGTACGGGCTACGAGCAGTACTTC
TRBJ1-6,.,.,TRBV6-5,CASSFVTGTQGDALHF,TGTGCCAGCAGTTTCGTAACCGGGACTCAAGGAGACGCCCTCCACTTT
TRBJ2-7,TRBD2,.,TRBV6-6,CASRPGLAYEQYF,TGTGCCAGCAGGCCGGGACTAGCCTACGAGCAGTACTTC
TRBJ2-7,.,.,TRBV5-1,CASSSRPDTLYYEQYF,TGCGCCAGCAGCTCCCGCCCGGACACCCTTTACTACGAGCAGTACTTC
TRBJ1-2,.,few,TRBV2,CASSEDRISYGYTF,TGTGCCAGCAGTGAAGACAGGATCTCCTATGGCTACACCTTC
TRBJ1-2,TRBD1,.,TRBV15,CATSITGTGSGYTF,TGTGCCACCAGCATTACCGGGACAGGGTCTGGCTACACCTTC
TRBJ2-1,.,once,TRBV6-5,CASSDGLAKFF,TGTGCCAGCAGTGACGGACTCGCTAAGTTCTTC
TRBJ2-1,.,few,TRBV7-9,CASSLAFSGIEGQFF,TGTGCCAGCAGCTTAGCGTTTTCGGGGATTGAGGGGCAGTTCTTC
TRBJ1-4,.,.,TRBV7-9,CSSSLSGIEKLFF,TGTTCCAGCAGCTTATCGGGGATTGAAAAACTGTTTTTT
TRBJ2-7,.,.,TRBV7-9,CASSSNNVARSYEQYF,TGTGCCAGCAGCTCTAATAATGTCGCTCGTTCCTACGAGCAGTACTTC
TRBJ2-2,TRBD1,once,TRBV28,CASSFTGQAGTGELFF,TGTGCCAGCAGTTTCACGGGACAGGCGGGGACCGGGGAGCTGTTTTTT
TRBJ1-1,.,.,TRBV28,CASGSPMNTEAFF,TGTGCCAGCGGCTCCCCCATGAACACTGAAGCTTTCTTT
TRBJ2-1,TRBD2,.,TRBV19,CASSHLLAAPNEQFF,TGTGCCAGTAGCCATTTACTAGCGGCCCCCAATGAGCAGTTCTTC